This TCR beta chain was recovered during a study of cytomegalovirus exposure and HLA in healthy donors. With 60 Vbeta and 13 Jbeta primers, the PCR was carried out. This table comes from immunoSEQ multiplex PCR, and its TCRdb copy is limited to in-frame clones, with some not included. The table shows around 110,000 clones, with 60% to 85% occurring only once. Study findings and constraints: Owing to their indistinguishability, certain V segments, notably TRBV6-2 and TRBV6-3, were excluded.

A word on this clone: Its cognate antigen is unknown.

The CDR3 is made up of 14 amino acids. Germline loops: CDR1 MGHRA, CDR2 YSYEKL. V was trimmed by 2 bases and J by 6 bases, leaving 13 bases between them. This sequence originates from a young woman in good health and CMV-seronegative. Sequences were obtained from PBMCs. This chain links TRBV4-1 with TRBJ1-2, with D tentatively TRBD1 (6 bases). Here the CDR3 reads CASSQTGPADGYTF. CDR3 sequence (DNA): TGCGCCAGCAGCCAAACAGGGCCCGCGGATGGCTACACCTTC.